A single sample gave rise to the 15 T cell receptor beta chains below, sequenced in a study of PD-1 blockade in classical Hodgkin lymphoma. The table came from immunoSEQ multiplex PCR; TCRdb's copy has only in-frame clones and leaves some out. This table holds about 100,000 clones, nearly 90% found once. Brentuximab vedotin exposure varied, and every patient relapsed after autologous stem cell transplantation. The material was peripheral blood mononuclear cells (PBMCs), obtained before the second cycle of nivolumab. These receptors were collected from a human donor with classical Hodgkin lymphoma.

The chain joins TRBV19 to TRBJ1-1; TRBD1 might be the D (5 bases). In germline, CDR1 is LNHDA, CDR2 SQIVND (reference sequence). Trimming left V 7 bases short and J 7 bases short, with 7 bases between. The CDR3 totals 10 residues. CDR3 amino acids: CASNGGEAFF. In DNA, the CDR3 is TGTGCCAGTAACGGGGGTGAAGCTTTCTTT.

The chain carries TRBV6-1 and TRBJ2-1, with D unresolved. This CDR3 comprises 15 residues. V was trimmed by 4 bases and J by 1 base, leaving 11 bases between them. CDR1 and CDR2 from the germline V gene are MNHNS and SASEGT. CDR3 sequence: CASSGIGGSYNEQFF. The CDR3 region has the DNA TGTGCCAGCAGTGGGATCGGTGGATCCTACAATGAGCAGTTCTTC.

About this clone itself: A read error may account for a junction end that differs from germline. V usage is TRBV5-5 and J usage is TRBJ1-5, with D possibly matching TRBD1 (6 bases). The CDR3 extends over 13 amino acids. Germline V gene data show CDR1 as SGHKS and CDR2 as YYEKEE (reference sequence). CDR3 loop: CASSPSRDTLLAF. The CDR3 region has the DNA TGTGCCAGCAGTCCCTCCCGGGACACGCTTTTAGCATTT. The full variable domain, in which reference TRBV5-5 and TRBJ1-5 provide the parts outside the CDR3, is DAGVTQSPTHLIKTRGQQVTLRCSPISGHKSVSWYQQVLGQGPQFIFQYYEKEERGRGNFPDRFSARQFPNYSSELNVNALLLGDSALYLCASSPSRDTLLAFGDGTRLSIL.

This chain connects TRBV4-1 to TRBJ1-2; the D gene is possibly TRBD1 (5 bases). The CDR3 length is 16 residues. V was trimmed by 4 bases and J by 4 bases, leaving 19 bases between them. CDR1 and CDR2 (germline): MGHRA, YSYEKL. The CDR3 nucleotides are TGCGCCAGCAGCCCCGGGGGGGGTATGACAGCCTATGGCTACACCTTC. This gives the protein CASSPGGGMTAYGYTF.

The V gene is TRBV7-2, the J gene TRBJ1-4; the match to TRBD1 covers 7 bases. After removal of 6 bases from V and 10 bases from J, the junction contained 11 bases not matched to a gene. Germline CDR1 and CDR2: SGHTA and FQGNSA. The length of the CDR3 is 14 residues. This CDR3 reads CASSPGQFQGKLFF. The CDR3 DNA reads TGTGCCAGCAGTCCGGGACAGTTCCAGGGAAAACTGTTTTTT.

The CDR3 loop is CASSLTADPSYGYTF. In DNA form, the CDR3 reads TGTGCCAGCAGCTTAACGGCGGACCCCTCCTATGGCTACACCTTC. This chain links TRBV13 with TRBJ1-2; no firm D call. The V end lost 2 bases, the J end lost 4 bases, and 14 bases lay between the germline ends. Germline assignment: CDR1 PRHDT and CDR2 FYEKMQ (reference sequence). The CDR3 totals 15 residues.

This clone was seen just once. DNA of the CDR3: TGTGCCACCAGCAGAGATGGGGCAGGGACACAAGAGACCCAGTACTTC. Translating gives CATSRDGAGTQETQYF. V gene TRBV15 combines with J gene TRBJ2-5; D perhaps matches TRBD1 (6 bases). Germline V gene lookup returns CDR1 LNHNV and CDR2 YYDKDF (reference sequence). There are 16 residues in the CDR3. The V end lost 0 bases, the J end lost 2 bases, and 13 bases lay between the germline ends.

This chain uses TRBV5-1 with TRBJ2-2, with 11 bases aligning to TRBD1. CDR1 SGHRS and CDR2 YFSETQ come from the germline V gene. The CDR3 has 15 amino acids. V lost 4 bases to trimming and J lost 5 bases; unmatched junction nucleotides: 4. The DNA for the CDR3 is TGCGCCAGCAGCCACGGGACAGGGGGTACCGGGGAGCTGTTTTTT. Encoded protein: CASSHGTGGTGELFF.

The chain couples TRBV15 to TRBJ2-2; TRBD2 agrees at 16 bases. Trimming at V came to 4 bases and at J to 6 bases, leaving 5 bases not matched to a gene. The CDR3 contains 17 residues. Germline V gene sequence: CDR1 LNHNV, CDR2 YYDKDF (reference sequence). This CDR3 reads CATSMGLAGGSAGELFF. CDR3 sequence (DNA): TGTGCCACCAGCATGGGACTAGCGGGAGGGTCCGCCGGGGAGCTGTTTTTT.

J is TRBJ1-1 and V is TRBV29-1; a weak D match, TRBD1 (5 bases). CDR1 is SQVTM and CDR2 is ANQGSEA in the germline V gene. The V end was cut by 6 bases, the J end by 5 bases, with 19 bases between. The CDR3 covers 14 residues. The CDR3 DNA sequence: TGCAGCGTGGCCCCAAGGGGCACCGGGACTGAAGCTTTCTTT. Its protein is CSVAPRGTGTEAFF.

The V gene is TRBV4-1, the J gene TRBJ2-7; 15 positions match TRBD2. Trimming cost V 1 base and J 4 bases; bases outside gene matches: 2. Germline lookup yields CDR1 MGHRA and CDR2 YSYEKL. CDR3 size: 16 residues. CDR3 DNA sequence: TGCGCCAGCAGCCAAGTGGGACTAGCGGGAGGATACGAGCAGTACTTC. Its protein product is CASSQVGLAGGYEQYF.

The rearrangement joins TRBV27 to TRBJ2-3; TRBD2 aligns across 11 bases. The V and J ends lost 3 bases and 3 bases, in that order; junction bases with no gene match: 2. Germline V gene data show CDR1 as MNHEY and CDR2 as SMNVEV (reference sequence). CDR3 length: 15 residues. The CDR3 is CASSFSGRGTDTQYF. The CDR3 DNA sequence: TGTGCCAGCAGTTTTAGCGGGAGGGGAACAGATACGCAGTATTTT.

Judged by abundance, this clone is medium-sized (0.01 to 0.1%). This chain uses TRBV19 with TRBJ2-7, with 8 bases identical to TRBD2. Trimming took 10 bases from V and 3 from J; bases not matched to a gene: 11. Germline V lookup: CDR1 LNHDA, CDR2 SQIVND (reference sequence). This CDR3 is 14 amino acids long. CDR3 sequence: CATQTTGGIYEQYF. Written as DNA, the CDR3 is TGTGCCACCCAAACCACGGGAGGGATCTACGAGCAGTACTTC.

The gene calls are TRBV5-1 and TRBJ1-1; 11 bases map to TRBD1. After removal of 4 bases from V and 0 bases from J, the junction contained 8 bases not matched to a gene. CDR3 length: 17 amino acids. Germline V gene sequence: CDR1 SGHRS, CDR2 YFSETQ. Here the CDR3 DNA reads TGCGCCAGCAGCGCCGGACAGGGGGCGGGGATGAACACTGAAGCTTTCTTT. It yields the protein CASSAGQGAGMNTEAFF.

V is TRBV19 and J is TRBJ1-1; possibly TRBD1 for D (5 bases). V lost 4 bases and J lost 1, with 10 bases in between. The V gene's germline CDR1 is LNHDA and CDR2 SQIVND (reference sequence). This CDR3 contains 14 residues. CDR3 in DNA: TGTGCCAGTAGTAGGGACGGTTCGAACACTGAAGCTTTCTTT. The encoded protein is CASSRDGSNTEAFF.